This passage covers 11 T cell receptor beta chains from one sample sequenced in a study of blood T cell repertoires in COVID-19. Measured with immunoSEQ multiplex PCR; TCRdb has only the in-frame clones, and not every one. The table lists about 75,000 clones, about 86% of them singletons. Sequenced: peripheral blood. The origin of the receptors is a man aged 80 or over with COVID-19, enrolled during active disease.

The sample holds one count of this clone. The rearrangement joins TRBV5-1 to TRBJ2-7; 11 positions agree with TRBD1. CDR1 is SGHRS, CDR2 YFSETQ, per germline. With V trimmed by 4 bases and J by 7 bases, 13 bases remained unmatched. The CDR3 runs to 16 residues. The CDR3 coding sequence is TGCGCCAGCAGCAGTGCTGTTGGACAGGGGGCGCGGGAGCAGTACTTC. Translating gives CASSSAVGQGAREQYF.

The J gene is TRBJ2-3, the V gene TRBV2, with TRBD2 matching 8 bases. Looked up from germline, CDR1 is SNHLY and CDR2 is FYNNEI. The CDR3 contains 14 residues. Trimming cost V 7 bases and J 3 bases; bases outside gene matches: 6. DNA for the CDR3: TGTGCCAGCACCGGGACTAGGGGAACAGATACGCAGTATTTT. This translates into CASTGTRGTDTQYF.

This clone was seen once. The chain is built from TRBV20-1 and TRBJ1-4; 11 nucleotides agree with TRBD1. CDR1 and CDR2 (germline): DFQATT, SNEGSKA (reference sequence). The trim removed 3 bases at V and 7 bases at J, leaving 7 bases unmatched. The CDR3 contains 15 residues. In DNA, the CDR3 is TGCAGTGCTAGTGGGACAGGGGGGATGAGTGAAAAACTGTTTTTT. This codes for CSASGTGGMSEKLFF.

This chain connects TRBV19 to TRBJ2-7, with unresolved D. The CDR3 is 12 amino acids. CDR1 and CDR2 (germline): LNHDA, SQIVND (reference sequence). Between the trimmed V and J ends, which lost 5 bases and 4 bases, there was a span of 9 bases. Here the CDR3 reads CASSSPGYEQYF. The DNA for the CDR3 is TGTGCCAGTAGTTCCCCAGGTTACGAGCAGTACTTC. The entire variable domain, with the rest obtained from reference TRBV19 and TRBJ2-7, is as follows: DGGITQSPKYLFRKEGQNVTLSCEQNLNHDAMYWYRQDPGQGLRLIYYSQIVNDFQKGDIAEGYSVSREKKESFPLTVTSAQKNPTAFYLCASSSPGYEQYFGPGTRLTVT.

This clone has only a few counts. This chain links TRBV7-8 with TRBJ2-3; 7 bases fit TRBD2. CDR1 and CDR2 (germline): SGHVS, FQNEAQ. Germline trimming cut 4 bases from V and 6 bases from J; bases unmatched to any gene: 7. The CDR3 consists of 14 residues. In DNA form, the CDR3 reads TGTGCCAGCAGCTCGCCCGGGGGGATGGATACGCAGTATTTT. Translated: CASSSPGGMDTQYF.

This chain joins TRBV6-2 or TRBV6-3 and TRBJ2-3, with TRBD2 identical over 8 bases. CDR1 and CDR2 from the germline V gene are MNHEY and SVGEGT. CDR3 size: 15 residues. Trimming at V came to 5 bases and at J to 5 bases, leaving 9 bases not matched to a gene. The CDR3 nucleotides are TGTGCCAGCAGTCAGGGACTAGGTCGGGGAGATACGCAGTATTTT. This gives the protein CASSQGLGRGDTQYF.

This clone was seen only once. The rearrangement links TRBV5-1 to TRBJ1-1; D is perhaps TRBD1 (6 bases). This CDR3 is 15 amino acids long. The V end was cut by 0 bases, the J end by 5 bases, with 14 bases between. Germline loops: CDR1 SGHRS, CDR2 YFSETQ. CDR3 in DNA: TGCGCCAGCAGCTTGGCCCGGCAGGGGATAACTGAAGCTTTCTTT. It encodes CASSLARQGITEAFF.

This clone has a handful of counts. The V call is TRBV6-5, the J call TRBJ2-2; D ambiguous. CDR1 is MNHEY, CDR2 SVGAGI, per germline. This CDR3 is built from 13 residues. V lost 10 bases to trimming and J lost 5 bases, with 14 bases between them. CDR3 sequence: CAILLISTGELFF. CDR3 DNA: TGTGCCATACTCCTAATCTCAACCGGGGAGCTGTTTTTT.

V gene TRBV19 combines with J gene TRBJ1-6; D is possibly TRBD1 (6 bases). The V end lost 7 bases, the J end lost 10 bases, and 20 bases lay between the germline ends. This CDR3 spans 15 amino acids. The germline CDR1 and CDR2 sequences are LNHDA and SQIVND (reference sequence). Here the CDR3 DNA reads TGTGCCAGTAAAGCTCAGGGGCAGGGGCCCTCACCCCTCCACTTT. Its protein product is CASKAQGQGPSPLHF. The whole variable domain, remainder taken from reference TRBV19 and TRBJ1-6, is DGGITQSPKYLFRKEGQNVTLSCEQNLNHDAMYWYRQDPGQGLRLIYYSQIVNDFQKGDIAEGYSVSREKKESFPLTVTSAQKNPTAFYLCASKAQGQGPSPLHFGNGTRLTVT.

The chain is built from TRBV27 and TRBJ1-2; 7 bases align to TRBD1. Germline CDR1 is MNHEY and CDR2 is SMNVEV (reference sequence). This CDR3 region has 14 residues. The V and J ends lost 2 bases and 4 bases, in that order; junction bases with no gene match: 4. In nucleotides, the CDR3 is TGTGCCAGCAGTTTAGACAGGGAGAGCTATGGCTACACCTTC. Translation gives CASSLDRESYGYTF.

This rearrangement joins TRBV28 to TRBJ1-3; a weak D match, TRBD1 (6 bases). Germline values: CDR1 MDHEN, CDR2 SYDVKM. Trimming removed 6 bases from V and 0 bases from J, with 15 bases in between. The CDR3 runs to 16 residues. The CDR3 region has the DNA TGTGCCAGCAGAGGGGGAGGGCGAGCCTCTGGAAACACCATATATTTT. Translation: CASRGGGRASGNTIYF.